A single T cell receptor beta chain is shown here with its context. This sample was included in a study of blood T cell repertoires in COVID-19. In the study overall: Samples of COVID-19 (acute and convalescent) were obtained from the United States, Italy and Spain. PBMCs, B-cell-depleted T cells, or T cells provided the cDNA or gDNA that made up the material.

This CDR3 spans 14 amino acids. V trimming: 3 bases; J trimming: 6 bases; junction bases outside the gene matches: 2. CDR1 is LNHNV, CDR2 YYDKDF, per germline (reference sequence). Original data processing: It was from reference gene primer amplification that nucleated cell counts were estimated. Generated by immunoSEQ multiplex PCR, the TCRdb table keeps only in-frame clones and is missing some. That table supplies the V and J calls and clone size; D and trimming were determined from the DNA. Among about 68,000 clones listed, around 90% were seen once. This clonotype was sampled from a woman between 55 and 75 years old with active COVID-19. The rearrangement joins TRBV15 to TRBJ2-7, with 13 bases fitting TRBD2. The specimen was peripheral blood. The CDR3 spells CATSRGTSGIEQYF. The CDR3 nucleotides are TGTGCCACCAGCAGGGGGACTAGCGGGATCGAGCAGTACTTC. Full variable domain (remainder filled in from reference TRBV15 and TRBJ2-7): DAMVIQNPRYQVTQFGKPVTLSCSQTLNHNVMYWYQQKSSQAPKLLFHYYDKDFNNEADTPDNFQSRRPNTSFCFLDIRSPGLGDTAMYLCATSRGTSGIEQYFGPGTRLTVT.